This entry lists 28 T cell receptor beta chains sequenced from one sample in a study of blood T cell repertoires in COVID-19. Method: immunoSEQ multiplex PCR; TCRdb's copy keeps in-frame clones and lacks some. The sample lists more than 300,000 clones, around nine tenths seen once, with almost 4% in the top ten. Material: PBMCs or T cells enriched from blood (not recorded which). The receptors here all came from a young woman who had been exposed to COVID-19.

V gene TRBV10-3 combines with J gene TRBJ2-5, with D possibly being TRBD2 (7 bases). The CDR3 spans 14 residues. Between the trimmed V and J ends, which lost 6 bases and 5 bases, there was a span of 16 bases. CDR1 and CDR2 (germline): ENHRY, SYGVKD. The CDR3 region has the DNA TGTGCCATCAGCGCGAACAGGGAGGGGGAGACCCAGTACTTC. Protein sequence: CAISANREGETQYF.

Turning to this clone: The identical CDR3 is also encoded by other nucleotide sequences in the sample. CDR3 loop: CASSLAGAGGYTF. The CDR3 DNA follows: TGTGCCAGCAGCTTAGCAGGGGCGGGAGGCTACACCTTC. The rearrangement links TRBV7-9 to TRBJ1-2, with D perhaps matching TRBD1 (5 bases). The CDR3 is 13 amino acids. V dropped 0 bases and J dropped 8 bases, with 10 bases sitting between them. Germline CDR1 reads SEHNR; CDR2 reads FQNEAQ (reference sequence).

The chain combines TRBV5-1 with TRBJ1-4; tentatively, D is TRBD1 (6 bases). CDR1 and CDR2 from the germline V gene are SGHRS and YFSETQ. The ends were cut back, 6 bases at V and 5 bases at J, with 14 bases in the middle. CDR3 length: 14 residues. CDR3 in amino acids: CASTSGAGNEKLFF. The CDR3 coding sequence is TGCGCCAGCACCTCAGGGGCCGGAAATGAAAAACTGTTTTTT. Variable domain in full (rest from reference TRBV5-1 and TRBJ1-4): KAGVTQTPRYLIKTRGQQVTLSCSPISGHRSVSWYQQTPGQGLQFLFEYFSETQRNKGNFPGRFSGRQFSNSRSEMNVSTLELGDSALYLCASTSGAGNEKLFFGSGTQLSVL.

The chain combines TRBV4-1 with TRBJ2-3; tentatively, D is TRBD2 (6 bases). The CDR3 consists of 13 residues. With 4 bases removed from V and 6 bases from J, the gap between germline ends came to 11 bases. Germline CDR1 MGHRA, CDR2 YSYEKL. The CDR3 DNA sequence: TGCGCCAGCAGCCGGGGGGAGCTCGATACGCAGTATTTT. Translated: CASSRGELDTQYF.

The chain employs TRBV7-8 and TRBJ1-1; 8 nucleotides match TRBD1. The ends lost 5 bases at V and 0 bases at J; junction bases unmatched: 8. The CDR3 has 16 residues. CDR1 and CDR2 from the germline V gene are SGHVS and FQNEAQ. DNA of the CDR3: TGTGCCAGCAGCGAGAGACAGGGGTACATGAACACTGAAGCTTTCTTT. The encoded protein is CASSERQGYMNTEAFF.

This clone showed up just once. The chain is built from TRBV7-8 and TRBJ1-2, with no clear D. The V end was cut by 0 bases, the J end by 4 bases, with 12 bases between. Germline CDR1 and CDR2: SGHVS and FQNEAQ. This CDR3 comprises 15 residues. CDR3 DNA: TGTGCCAGCAGCTTAGCGGAGGGTACTGGCTATGGCTACACCTTC. The encoded protein is CASSLAEGTGYGYTF.

This clone was counted between two and nine times. The chain couples TRBV4-1 to TRBJ1-5; 7 nucleotides agree with TRBD1. The ends lost 3 bases at V and 2 bases at J; junction bases unmatched: 4. Looked up from germline, CDR1 is MGHRA and CDR2 is YSYEKL. There are 15 residues in the CDR3. CDR3: CASSQGTGGNQPQHF. The CDR3 nucleotides are TGCGCCAGCAGCCAGGGTACAGGGGGCAATCAGCCCCAGCATTTT.

The chain has TRBV20-1 and TRBJ1-2; no reliable D call. V lost 3 bases and J 2 bases, leaving 10 bases between the germline ends. The CDR3 spans 13 residues. Germline lookup yields CDR1 DFQATT and CDR2 SNEGSKA (reference sequence). The CDR3 DNA follows: TGCAGTGCTAGTGGCAGGTCGAACTATGGCTACACCTTC. Translation: CSASGRSNYGYTF.

Note on this clone: Other DNA sequences of this sample code for an identical CDR3. The CDR3 sequence: CAGGGRGGSYEQYF. In DNA form, the CDR3 reads TGTGCCGGGGGTGGGCGGGGGGGTTCCTACGAGCAGTACTTC. The V and J genes are TRBV10-3 and TRBJ2-7, with 9 positions matching TRBD2. Germline values: CDR1 ENHRY, CDR2 SYGVKD. CDR3 length: 14 residues. Trimming cost V 11 bases and J 1 base; bases outside gene matches: 9.

The V call is TRBV4-2, the J call TRBJ2-1; 11 positions agree with TRBD2. In germline, CDR1 is LGHNA, CDR2 YNFKEQ. J lost 8 bases, V lost 4 bases, and 13 bases had no gene match. This CDR3 region has 17 residues. This chain's CDR3 is CASSPQPLAGGFDEQFF. The CDR3 DNA follows: TGTGCCAGCAGCCCGCAGCCCCTAGCGGGGGGTTTCGATGAGCAGTTCTTC.

The chain recombines TRBV7-6 with TRBJ1-2; D gene uncertain. This CDR3 comprises 16 residues. Germline V gene lookup returns CDR1 SGHVS and CDR2 FNYEAQ. V shed 1 base and J shed 8 bases, with 20 bases lying between them. The CDR3 here is CASSLEAGSTAGGYTF. DNA of the CDR3: TGTGCCAGCAGCTTAGAGGCGGGAAGCACAGCTGGGGGCTACACCTTC. Full variable domain (remainder filled in from reference TRBV7-6 and TRBJ1-2): GAGVSQSPRYKVTKRGQDVALRCDPISGHVSLYWYRQALGQGPEFLTYFNYEAQQDKSGLPNDRFSAERPEGSISTLTIQRTEQRDSAMYRCASSLEAGSTAGGYTFGSGTRLTVV.

This chain uses TRBV20-1 with TRBJ1-1; D remains ambiguous. Germline V gene lookup returns CDR1 DFQATT and CDR2 SNEGSKA (reference sequence). V was shortened by 5 bases and J by 4 bases, with 11 bases between the two germline ends. This CDR3 region has 12 residues. The CDR3 region has the DNA TGCAGTGCTTGTGGATTGGCCACTGAAGCTTTCTTT. Protein: CSACGLATEAFF.

The chain couples TRBV9 to TRBJ1-6; D is ambiguous. From germline, CDR1 is SGDLS and CDR2 YYNGEE. The CDR3 is made up of 14 amino acids. The germline V and J ends were trimmed by 0 bases and 7 bases, with 8 bases remaining between them. The CDR3 DNA reads TGTGCCAGCAGCGTAGGGGCAGAAAATTCACCCCTCCACTTT. It translates to CASSVGAENSPLHF.

The V call is TRBV2, the J call TRBJ2-3; 7 bases line up with TRBD2. J gave up 2 bases and V 5 bases, and 10 bases lay outside the gene matches. Germline values: CDR1 SNHLY, CDR2 FYNNEI. The CDR3 has 16 residues. The CDR3 region has the DNA TGTGCCAGCAGTTCGATTAGCGGGTCCTTCACAGATACGCAGTATTTT. Protein product: CASSSISGSFTDTQYF.

The rearrangement links TRBV7-9 to TRBJ1-2, with D perhaps matching TRBD1 (6 bases). V was clipped by 5 bases and J by 4 bases, with 14 bases between them. This CDR3 has 14 residues. CDR1 is SEHNR and CDR2 is FQNEAQ in the germline V gene (reference sequence). The CDR3 nucleotides are TGTGCCAGCAGCCCCAGGGGTGGATTCTATGGCTACACCTTC. Encoded protein: CASSPRGGFYGYTF. Together with reference TRBV7-9 and TRBJ1-2, the CDR3 gives the full variable domain: DTGVSQNPRHKITKRGQNVTFRCDPISEHNRLYWYRQTLGQGPEFLTYFQNEAQLEKSRLLSDRFSAERPKGSFSTLEIQRTEQGDSAMYLCASSPRGGFYGYTFGSGTRLTVV.

Points on this clone: Other DNA sequences from this sample encode an identical CDR3 as well. The chain has TRBV7-3 and TRBJ2-1, with D uncertain. Germline loops: CDR1 SGHTA, CDR2 FQGTGA. Deletions cut 3 bases from V and 0 bases from J, with 9 bases between. The CDR3 has 15 amino acids. In DNA, the CDR3 is TGTGCCAGCAGCTTGAACGGCGGCTCCTACAATGAGCAGTTCTTC. Encoded protein: CASSLNGGSYNEQFF.

This chain joins TRBV19 and TRBJ1-2; the match to TRBD1 covers 10 bases. With 6 bases clipped from V and 2 bases from J, the junction kept 9 bases outside the gene matches. The germline V gene encodes CDR1 LNHDA and CDR2 SQIVND (reference sequence). The CDR3 contains 16 residues. The CDR3 nucleotides read TGTGCCAGTAGCCCGAGGACAGGGGGTAAGAACTATGGCTACACCTTC. Its protein is CASSPRTGGKNYGYTF.

This clone turned up a few times. This chain connects TRBV4-1 to TRBJ1-2; 7 nucleotides align to TRBD1. The CDR3 runs to 15 residues. V trimming: 5 bases; J trimming: 7 bases; junction bases outside the gene matches: 13. CDR1 is MGHRA and CDR2 is YSYEKL in the germline V gene. CDR3 coding DNA: TGCGCCAGCAGCGAACCTCTCAGGGGGGTTCGTGGCTACACCTTC. Protein product: CASSEPLRGVRGYTF.

CDR3: CASSGTGVAFF. In DNA, the CDR3 is TGTGCCAGCAGCGGGACAGGTGTGGCTTTCTTT. V gene TRBV5-6 combines with J gene TRBJ1-1, with TRBD1 matching over 8 bases. In germline, CDR1 is SGHDT, CDR2 YYEEEE. V lost 4 bases, J lost 11 bases, and 4 bases stayed unmatched. The CDR3 loop spans 11 amino acids.

The rearrangement uses TRBV6-1 and TRBJ2-2; D unresolved. Germline loops: CDR1 MNHNS, CDR2 SASEGT. The CDR3 runs to 12 residues. Between the trimmed V and J ends, which lost 2 bases and 8 bases, there was a span of 6 bases. Written as DNA, the CDR3 is TGTGCCAGCAGTGAACATGCGGGGGAGCTGTTTTTT. This encodes CASSEHAGELFF.

The chain uses TRBV6-5 and TRBJ1-3; D possibly corresponds to TRBD1 (6 bases). The CDR3 length is 15 residues. From germline, CDR1 is MNHEY and CDR2 SVGAGI. V was cut by 7 bases and J by 0 bases, with 13 bases left in between. The CDR3 DNA reads as TGTGCCAGCACCAAGGGGGGGACCTCTGGAAACACCATATATTTT. Translating it yields CASTKGGTSGNTIYF.

The chain uses TRBV4-2 and TRBJ1-5, with a possible D match to TRBD1 (6 bases). This CDR3 is 15 amino acids long. The V end lost 3 bases, the J end lost 3 bases, and 12 bases lay between the germline ends. Germline-derived CDR1 and CDR2 are LGHNA and YNFKEQ. The CDR3 DNA reads as TGTGCCAGCAGCCAGGGTACAGGGTTCAATCAGCCCCAGCATTTT. It is translated as CASSQGTGFNQPQHF.

The CDR3 sequence: CASSLGRGRINEQFF. CDR3 DNA: TGCGCCAGCAGCTTGGGGCGGGGCCGGATAAATGAGCAGTTCTTC. V gene TRBV5-1 combines with J gene TRBJ2-1, with D perhaps matching TRBD2 (6 bases). From germline, CDR1 is SGHRS and CDR2 YFSETQ. The length of the CDR3 is 15 residues. V gave up 0 bases and J gave up 7 bases, with 14 bases separating them.

This chain connects TRBV2 to TRBJ2-3, with 7 bases that match TRBD2. Germline CDR1 is SNHLY and CDR2 is FYNNEI. The CDR3 extends over 15 amino acids. Trimming cost V 2 bases and J 6 bases; bases outside gene matches: 8. CDR3 sequence reads: CASSEWLAEGDTQYF. The CDR3 DNA sequence: TGTGCCAGCAGTGAATGGCTAGCGGAGGGGGATACGCAGTATTTT.

V is TRBV6-1 and J is TRBJ2-7, with a weak D call TRBD1 (7 bases). Germline assignment: CDR1 MNHNS and CDR2 SASEGT. Trimming left V 1 base short and J 0 bases short, with 19 bases between. The CDR3 extends over 18 amino acids. In nucleotides, the CDR3 is TGTGCCAGCAGTGAAGTAGGGGGCATGGGGAGGAGCTCCTACGAGCAGTACTTC. Translation: CASSEVGGMGRSSYEQYF.

This chain uses TRBV18 with TRBJ1-6; possible D gene TRBD1, 6 bases. V was shortened by 4 bases and J by 8 bases, with 21 bases between the two germline ends. The CDR3 sequence is 17 residues long. The germline CDR1 and CDR2 sequences are KGHSH and LQKENI. The CDR3 sequence: CASSLLGTRGPDSPLHF. The CDR3 DNA reads as TGTGCCAGCTCACTGCTCGGGACAAGGGGCCCGGATTCACCCCTCCACTTT.

V gene TRBV28 combines with J gene TRBJ2-7; D possibly corresponds to TRBD2 (6 bases). The CDR3 has 15 residues. The germline gives CDR1 MDHEN, CDR2 SYDVKM. Deletions cut 6 bases from V and 1 base from J, with 16 bases between. Here the CDR3 reads CASRTGVLASYEQYF. CDR3 bases: TGTGCCAGCAGGACGGGGGTCCTAGCTTCCTACGAGCAGTACTTC.

The chain couples TRBV4-2 to TRBJ2-1, with 9 bases fitting TRBD2. The CDR3 has 16 residues. CDR1 is LGHNA, CDR2 YNFKEQ, per germline. The junction had 13 bases not matched to a gene; V was cut back by 4 bases and J by 9 bases. Here the CDR3 DNA reads TGTGCCAGCAGCCGGGGTGGACTAGCGAGCCGGGGTGAGCAGTTCTTC. This encodes CASSRGGLASRGEQFF.